Sequencing of this T cell receptor (beta chain) was carried out in a study of CD8+CD57+ T cells in acquired aplastic anemia. Genomic DNA provided the template from which TCR beta VDJ and CDR3 profiles were obtained. TCRdb fed the reads into MiXCR, producing one record per CDR3 protein. The table shows around 200,000 distinct CDR3 sequences, with roughly three fifths occurring only once. CDR3 length equals 11 residues. The V and J ends lost 5 bases and 7 bases, in that order; junction bases with no gene match: 5. The germline V gene has CDR1 DFQATT and CDR2 SNEGSKA (reference sequence). Flow cytometry had shown expanded CD8+CD57+ cells in the patients chosen for sequencing.

The V and J genes are TRBV20-1 and TRBJ2-7; 7 bases align to TRBD2. The source of this sequence is a human donor with aplastic anemia. Sequenced: sorted CD4+, CD8+, or CD8+CD57+ T cells (not recorded which) from PBMCs. The CDR3 nucleotides are TGCAGTGCTTCTCACGGGGGGGAGCAGTACTTC. It translates to CSASHGGEQYF.